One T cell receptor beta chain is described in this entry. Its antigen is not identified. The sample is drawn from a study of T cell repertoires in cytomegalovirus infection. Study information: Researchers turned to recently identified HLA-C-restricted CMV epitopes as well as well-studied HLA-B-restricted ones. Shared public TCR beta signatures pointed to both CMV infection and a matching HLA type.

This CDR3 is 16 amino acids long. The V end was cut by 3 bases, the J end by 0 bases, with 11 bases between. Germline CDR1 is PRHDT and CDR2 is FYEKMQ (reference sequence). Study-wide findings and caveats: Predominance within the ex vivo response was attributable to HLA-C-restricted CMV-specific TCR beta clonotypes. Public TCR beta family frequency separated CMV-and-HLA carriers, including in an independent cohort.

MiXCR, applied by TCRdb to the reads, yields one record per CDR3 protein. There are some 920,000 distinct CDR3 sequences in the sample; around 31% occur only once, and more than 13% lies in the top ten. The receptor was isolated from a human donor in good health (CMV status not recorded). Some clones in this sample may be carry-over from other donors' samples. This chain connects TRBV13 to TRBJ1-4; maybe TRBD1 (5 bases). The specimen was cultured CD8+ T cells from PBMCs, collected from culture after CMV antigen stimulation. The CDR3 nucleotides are TGTGCCAGCAGCTTCGGGACGGAGGCAACTAATGAAAAACTGTTTTTT. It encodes CASSFGTEATNEKLFF.